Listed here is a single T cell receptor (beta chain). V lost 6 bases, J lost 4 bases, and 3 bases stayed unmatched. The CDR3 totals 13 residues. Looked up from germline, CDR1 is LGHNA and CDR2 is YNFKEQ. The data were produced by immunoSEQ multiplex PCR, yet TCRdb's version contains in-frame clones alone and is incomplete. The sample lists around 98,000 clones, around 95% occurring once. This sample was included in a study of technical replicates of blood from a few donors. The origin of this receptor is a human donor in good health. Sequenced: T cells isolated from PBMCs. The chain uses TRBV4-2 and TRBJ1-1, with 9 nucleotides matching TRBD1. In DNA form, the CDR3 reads TGTGCCAGCAGTCCGGGACAGGGCACTGAAGCTTTCTTT. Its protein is CASSPGQGTEAFF.